Each of the 24 T cell receptor beta chains below was sequenced from the same sample in a study of OX40 agonist ivuxolimab in advanced cancers. Profiled with immunoSEQ multiplex PCR; TCRdb holds only in-frame clones, not every one. In the table there are fewer than 60,000 clones, approximately 89% of which are singletons. The input for sequencing was CD4+ or CD8+ T cells sorted from blood, taken in a trial of the OX40 agonist ivuxolimab. Receptors originate from an adult with an advanced solid tumor such as melanoma, head and neck, liver or kidney cancer.

This rearrangement joins TRBV6-5 to TRBJ2-5; TRBD1 matches at 7 bases. Germline V CDR1 and CDR2: MNHEY, SVGAGI. The V segment lost 4 bases and the J segment 1 base; nucleotides outside the gene matches: 6. This CDR3 contains 15 residues. The CDR3 protein is CASSWGTVSQETQYF. The CDR3 bases are TGTGCCAGCAGTTGGGGGACAGTTTCCCAAGAGACCCAGTACTTC.

This clone was recorded only once. The rearrangement links TRBV5-6 to TRBJ1-2, with 7 bases lining up with TRBD1. This CDR3 is 13 amino acids long. Trimming cost V 6 bases and J 4 bases; bases outside gene matches: 6. Per the germline V gene, CDR1 is SGHDT and CDR2 is YYEEEE. The CDR3 DNA follows: TGTGCCAGCAAAGACAGGGATAGCTATGGCTACACCTTC. It yields the protein CASKDRDSYGYTF.

The chain combines TRBV7-2 with TRBJ2-1, with D perhaps TRBD1 or TRBD2 (6 bases each). V was pared by 3 bases and J by 1 base, with 16 bases between. The germline CDR1 and CDR2 sequences are SGHTA and FQGNSA. This CDR3 contains 17 residues. The CDR3 spells CASSFGRGTPSYNEQFF. For the CDR3, the DNA is TGTGCCAGCAGCTTCGGACGCGGGACACCTTCCTACAATGAGCAGTTCTTC.

This chain joins TRBV6-6 and TRBJ2-5; 7 bases fit TRBD2. The CDR3 runs to 12 residues. CDR1 and CDR2 from the germline V gene are MNHNY and SVGAGI (reference sequence). J gave up 5 bases and V 8 bases, and 5 bases lay outside the gene matches. The CDR3 region is CASRSGEETQYF. CDR3 DNA: TGTGCCAGCCGAAGCGGGGAGGAGACCCAGTACTTC.

The J gene is TRBJ1-2, the V gene TRBV4-2; TRBD1 is a possible D gene (5 bases). Trimming removed 5 bases from V and 7 bases from J, with 17 bases in between. Looked up from germline, CDR1 is LGHNA and CDR2 is YNFKEQ. This CDR3 has 14 amino acids. CDR3 nucleotide sequence: TGTGCCAGCAGCTCCCCGCCCAGGGTTGGTGGCTACACCTTC. Protein: CASSSPPRVGGYTF.

The rearrangement joins TRBV29-1 to TRBJ1-5, with TRBD1 matching 7 bases. J lost 5 bases, V lost 4 bases, and 5 bases had no gene match. The CDR3 loop spans 13 amino acids. Germline CDR1 SQVTM, CDR2 ANQGSEA. CDR3 in amino acids: CSVGVRGDQPQHF. The DNA of the CDR3 is TGCAGCGTTGGGGTCAGGGGGGATCAGCCCCAGCATTTT.

The chain recombines TRBV7-9 with TRBJ1-5; D is undetermined. The CDR3 contains 13 residues. Germline CDR1 and CDR2: SEHNR and FQNEAQ (reference sequence). V shed 4 bases and J shed 0 bases, with 4 bases lying between them. DNA of the CDR3: TGTGCCAGCAGCTCTTATAGCAATCAGCCCCAGCATTTT. Its protein product is CASSSYSNQPQHF. Full variable domain (remainder filled in from reference TRBV7-9 and TRBJ1-5): DTGVSQNPRHKITKRGQNVTFRCDPISEHNRLYWYRQTLGQGPEFLTYFQNEAQLEKSRLLSDRFSAERPKGSFSTLEIQRTEQGDSAMYLCASSSYSNQPQHFGDGTRLSIL.

The rearrangement joins TRBV27 to TRBJ2-7; 9 bases match TRBD1. The length of the CDR3 is 15 residues. Trimming at V came to 3 bases and at J to 3 bases, leaving 6 bases not matched to a gene. Germline-derived CDR1 and CDR2 are MNHEY and SMNVEV (reference sequence). As DNA, the CDR3 is TGTGCCAGCAGTTTTTACGGGACAGGGATCTACGAGCAGTACTTC. Its translation is CASSFYGTGIYEQYF.

The chain joins TRBV5-6 to TRBJ1-3, with no clear D. V lost 1 base to trimming and J lost 4 bases, with 12 bases between them. The CDR3 contains 15 residues. Looked up from germline, CDR1 is SGHDT and CDR2 is YYEEEE. CDR3 protein: CASSLSLGYGNTIYF. The CDR3 DNA follows: TGTGCCAGCAGCTTGTCGCTAGGTTACGGAAACACCATATATTTT.

The rearrangement uses TRBV27 and TRBJ2-7; tentative D call: TRBD2 (5 bases). V lost 6 bases and J 5 bases, leaving 8 bases between the germline ends. CDR1 MNHEY and CDR2 SMNVEV come from the germline V gene (reference sequence). The CDR3 runs 11 residues. The CDR3 protein is CASRGAHEQYF. The CDR3 DNA reads as TGTGCCAGCAGGGGAGCCCACGAGCAGTACTTC.

This clone was recorded only once. The genes are TRBV14 and TRBJ2-5; 7 bases match TRBD1. The germline CDR1 and CDR2 sequences are SGHDN and FVKESK. The CDR3 spans 13 residues. Trimming at V came to 4 bases and at J to 5 bases, leaving 4 bases not matched to a gene. CDR3 in DNA: TGTGCCAGCAGCCCGACAGGGATGGAGACCCAGTACTTC. Its translation is CASSPTGMETQYF. The full variable domain, rest sourced from reference TRBV14 and TRBJ2-5, is EAGVTQFPSHSVIEKGQTVTLRCDPISGHDNLYWYRRVMGKEIKFLLHFVKESKQDESGMPNNRFLAERTGGTYSTLKVQPAELEDSGVYFCASSPTGMETQYFGPGTRLLVL.

The chain uses TRBV4-1 and TRBJ2-3, with 10 positions matching TRBD2. This CDR3 region has 14 residues. J gave up 6 bases and V 7 bases, and 7 bases lay outside the gene matches. Germline-derived CDR1 and CDR2 are MGHRA and YSYEKL. CDR3 nucleotide sequence: TGCGCCAGCAACCAGCTAGCGGGAGCCGATACGCAGTATTTT. This encodes CASNQLAGADTQYF.

A single count supports this clone. This chain uses TRBV6-6 with TRBJ2-1; unclear D gene. The CDR3 runs 14 residues. The germline gives CDR1 MNHNY, CDR2 SVGAGI (reference sequence). V was pared by 5 bases and J by 2 bases, with 10 bases between. CDR3 nucleotides: TGTGCCAGCAGTAATCTATTACCCTACAATGAGCAGTTCTTC. Protein sequence: CASSNLLPYNEQFF.

V gene TRBV19 combines with J gene TRBJ1-1; D is unclear. Germline-derived CDR1 and CDR2 are LNHDA and SQIVND (reference sequence). Trimming pared 3 bases from V and 5 bases from J, leaving 10 bases between. The CDR3 is 13 residues long. This CDR3 reads CASSMWGGTEAFF. The CDR3 bases are TGTGCCAGTAGTATGTGGGGAGGGACTGAAGCTTTCTTT.

This chain uses TRBV9 with TRBJ1-4; TRBD1 aligns across 7 bases. V shed 4 bases and J 6 bases; nucleotides not matched to a gene: 9. Germline CDR1 and CDR2: SGDLS and YYNGEE. This CDR3 spans 15 amino acids. The CDR3 nucleotides are TGTGCCAGCAGCCTCAGACAGGGAGGAGATGAAAAACTGTTTTTT. This gives the protein CASSLRQGGDEKLFF.

The chain employs TRBV5-1 and TRBJ2-3; TRBD2 might be the D (5 bases). Trimming took off 2 bases at V and 5 bases at J, with 9 bases between the two ends. There are 13 residues in the CDR3. Germline assignment: CDR1 SGHRS and CDR2 YFSETQ. The CDR3 loop is CASSLRRIDTQYF. CDR3 DNA: TGCGCCAGCAGCTTAAGGAGGATAGATACGCAGTATTTT.

This chain uses TRBV11-3 with TRBJ2-1; TRBD2 matches 14 bases. The CDR3 covers 15 residues. After removal of 5 bases from V and 10 bases from J, the junction contained 7 bases not matched to a gene. CDR1 and CDR2 from the germline V gene are SGHNT and YENEEA. The CDR3 region is CASSPGLAGGPEQFF. Written as DNA, the CDR3 is TGTGCCAGCAGCCCTGGACTAGCGGGGGGTCCCGAGCAGTTCTTC.

J is TRBJ1-1 and V is TRBV2; TRBD1 matches at 8 bases. CDR1 and CDR2 from the germline V gene are SNHLY and FYNNEI. The CDR3 spans 14 residues. The junction had 7 bases not matched to a gene; V was cut back by 6 bases and J by 4 bases. CDR3 DNA sequence: TGTGCCAGCAGGCTGACAGGGGTGGGCACTGAAGCTTTCTTT. It yields the protein CASRLTGVGTEAFF.

The genes are TRBV19 and TRBJ1-2, with D tentatively TRBD1 (6 bases). This CDR3 has 18 amino acids. Germline CDR1 LNHDA, CDR2 SQIVND (reference sequence). The V end was cut by 2 bases, the J end by 5 bases, with 24 bases between. CDR3: CASSISALRGAGAYGYTF. The DNA for the CDR3 is TGTGCCAGTAGTATAAGTGCCTTAAGGGGGGCGGGCGCGTATGGCTACACCTTC.

In this sample, this clone turned up a few times. This chain joins TRBV9 and TRBJ2-7; D may be TRBD2 (6 bases). The CDR3 contains 15 residues. Per the germline V gene, CDR1 is SGDLS and CDR2 is YYNGEE. V gave up 0 bases and J gave up 6 bases, with 16 bases separating them. This chain's CDR3 is CASSVAGAAGGEQYF. Written as DNA, the CDR3 is TGTGCCAGCAGCGTAGCGGGCGCCGCCGGGGGCGAGCAGTACTTC.

This clone appeared a single time. This chain connects TRBV29-1 to TRBJ1-5; 8 nucleotides agree with TRBD1. V was clipped by 5 bases and J by 6 bases; unmatched bases: 9. The CDR3 length is 14 residues. From germline, CDR1 is SQVTM and CDR2 ANQGSEA. The CDR3 sequence is CSVQSDREGQPQHF. The CDR3 DNA reads TGCAGCGTTCAATCGGACAGGGAGGGTCAGCCCCAGCATTTT.

The genes are TRBV15 and TRBJ2-2; no clear D. The CDR3 length is 13 residues. Germline V gene data show CDR1 as LNHNV and CDR2 as YYDKDF (reference sequence). Trimming shortened V by 3 bases and J by 1 base, and 3 bases separated the two germline ends. The CDR3: CATSSRNTGELFF. CDR3 in DNA: TGTGCCACCAGCAGTAGGAACACCGGGGAGCTGTTTTTT.

The chain uses TRBV5-1 and TRBJ1-1, with D unresolved. V lost 1 base to trimming and J lost 4 bases, with 14 bases between them. The CDR3 loop spans 15 amino acids. From germline, CDR1 is SGHRS and CDR2 YFSETQ. The DNA for the CDR3 is TGCGCCAGCAGCTTGTTAGGCTCAGGTGGCACTGAAGCTTTCTTT. It specifies CASSLLGSGGTEAFF.

The chain is built from TRBV28 and TRBJ2-3; the match to TRBD2 covers 11 bases. Unmatched junction bases numbered 6, after V lost 5 bases and J lost 2 bases. The CDR3 is 16 amino acids. Per germline, CDR1 MDHEN and CDR2 SYDVKM. This CDR3 is CASSPQTSGITDTQYF. CDR3 bases: TGTGCCAGCAGTCCTCAGACTAGCGGGATCACAGATACGCAGTATTTT.